The T cell receptor (beta chain) under discussion was sequenced for a study of cytomegalovirus exposure and HLA in healthy donors. General study results and limits: Researchers counted roughly 150 TCR beta chains as cytomegalovirus-associated.

This clone appeared a few times. No antigen is known for it. TCRdb's copy holds only in-frame clones and misses some; the assay was immunoSEQ multiplex PCR. This sample carries about 160,000 clones, 84% of them seen once, and the ten largest clones take about a tenth. Germline CDR1 and CDR2: SGDLS and YYNGEE. Trimming pared 3 bases from V and 0 bases from J, leaving 9 bases between. The CDR3 has 14 amino acids. The material sequenced was PBMCs. The rearrangement uses TRBV9 and TRBJ2-5; weak D call: TRBD1 (6 bases). The receptor was isolated from a man younger than 45 in good health and CMV-seropositive. The CDR3 reads CASSDGQNQETQYF. The CDR3 region has the DNA TGTGCCAGCAGCGACGGACAGAACCAAGAGACCCAGTACTTC.